The 12 T cell receptor beta chains reported below all come from one sample, sequenced in a study of CD8+ T cells in alopecia areata. RNA extraction and reverse transcription yielded cDNA as sequencing template. The protocol was immunoSEQ multiplex PCR, while the TCRdb copy is restricted to in-frame clones and leaves out a portion. Found here are tens of thousands of clones, 55% to 75% of them singletons; the top ten hold approximately 17%. Specimen: CD8+ T cells sorted from blood, collected at week 0. The source is a human donor with alopecia areata.

This clone was detected once. The chain has TRBV4-1 and TRBJ1-1, with 8 bases matching TRBD1. Germline-derived CDR1 and CDR2 are MGHRA and YSYEKL. The CDR3 has 15 amino acids. J lost 2 bases, V lost 4 bases, and 6 bases had no gene match. The CDR3 protein is CASSLKQGGNTEAFF. The CDR3 nucleotides read TGCGCCAGCAGCCTCAAACAGGGGGGAAACACTGAAGCTTTCTTT.

The CDR3 reads CAWSPGQGGNQPQHF. CDR3 nucleotides: TGTGCCTGGAGTCCGGGACAGGGAGGCAATCAGCCCCAGCATTTT. V gene TRBV30 combines with J gene TRBJ1-5; 9 bases are shared with TRBD1. The germline V gene has CDR1 GTSNPN and CDR2 SVGIG (reference sequence). This CDR3 is 15 amino acids long. Losses at the gene ends were 2 bases for V and 2 bases for J; bases not matched to a gene: 4.

This rearrangement joins TRBV7-9 to TRBJ2-5; 8 bases fit TRBD1. This CDR3 is built from 16 residues. The V gene end was trimmed by 2 bases and the J gene end by 2 bases; junction bases not matched to a gene: 7. Per the germline V gene, CDR1 is SEHNR and CDR2 is FQNEAQ (reference sequence). CDR3 amino acids: CASSLTGTGVQETQYF. The CDR3 DNA follows: TGTGCCAGCAGCTTAACGGGGACAGGAGTTCAAGAGACCCAGTACTTC.

The V and J genes are TRBV7-9 and TRBJ1-5, with D perhaps TRBD1 (5 bases). CDR1 is SEHNR and CDR2 is FQNEAQ in the germline V gene (reference sequence). Trimming removed 3 bases at V and 9 bases at J, with 18 bases between. This CDR3 comprises 15 residues. CDR3 amino acids: CASSLSGPGNLPQHF. The CDR3 DNA reads as TGTGCCAGCAGCTTGTCCGGGCCAGGGAACCTGCCCCAGCATTTT. Full variable domain (missing parts from reference TRBV7-9 and TRBJ1-5): DTGVSQNPRHKITKRGQNVTFRCDPISEHNRLYWYRQTLGQGPEFLTYFQNEAQLEKSRLLSDRFSAERPKGSFSTLEIQRTEQGDSAMYLCASSLSGPGNLPQHFGDGTRLSIL.

This clone was recorded at least ten times. The chain links TRBV4-1 to TRBJ2-2, with 9 bases fitting TRBD2. V dropped 2 bases and J dropped 2; count of bases not matched to a gene: 9. This CDR3 has 18 residues. The germline V gene encodes CDR1 MGHRA and CDR2 YSYEKL. CDR3 sequence (DNA): TGCGCCAGCAGCCAATATAGCTTCGGGACTAGCAACACCGGGGAGCTGTTTTTT. Translation gives CASSQYSFGTSNTGELFF.

The CDR3 DNA sequence: TGTGCCAGCAGTTCGGGATCTAATGGTAATGAGCAGTTCTTC. It codes for CASSSGSNGNEQFF. J is TRBJ2-1 and V is TRBV6-5; tentative D call: TRBD2 (5 bases). Deletions cut 4 bases from V and 7 bases from J, with 14 bases between. Germline CDR1 is MNHEY and CDR2 is SVGAGI. The CDR3 is 14 amino acids.

This sequence joins TRBV30 and TRBJ2-7, with D perhaps TRBD1 (6 bases). Germline loops: CDR1 GTSNPN, CDR2 SVGIG (reference sequence). This CDR3 region has 13 residues. V lost 2 bases and J 5 bases, leaving 13 bases between the germline ends. CDR3 in amino acids: CAWSWQGSHEQYF. The DNA of the CDR3 is TGTGCCTGGAGTTGGCAGGGGTCCCACGAGCAGTACTTC.

The rearrangement links TRBV19 to TRBJ1-5; D ambiguous. V gave up 7 bases and J gave up 2 bases, with 15 bases separating them. The CDR3 contains 15 residues. Germline values: CDR1 LNHDA, CDR2 SQIVND (reference sequence). This chain's CDR3 is CASKPIHGGNQPQHF. As DNA, the CDR3 is TGTGCCAGTAAACCGATCCACGGGGGCAATCAGCCCCAGCATTTT.

The V gene is TRBV5-1, the J gene TRBJ1-5, with D uncertain. The CDR3 is 15 residues long. Germline lookup yields CDR1 SGHRS and CDR2 YFSETQ. V dropped 4 bases and J dropped 5 bases, with 16 bases sitting between them. CDR3: CASSRNGLWDQPQHF. The CDR3 nucleotides are TGCGCCAGCAGCCGAAATGGGTTATGGGATCAGCCCCAGCATTTT.

This clone showed up just a few times. The V and J genes are TRBV15 and TRBJ2-1, with TRBD2 matching over 10 bases. Germline V gene data show CDR1 as LNHNV and CDR2 as YYDKDF (reference sequence). The CDR3 runs 16 residues. After removal of 2 bases from V and 4 bases from J, the junction contained 5 bases not matched to a gene. The CDR3 DNA reads TGTGCCACCAGCAGACGAACTAGCGGGATTTACAATGAGCAGTTCTTC. Residues: CATSRRTSGIYNEQFF.

This clone appeared a single time. The chain uses TRBV9 and TRBJ2-7; unclear D gene. V lost 4 bases and J 1 base, leaving 9 bases between the germline ends. The CDR3 loop spans 13 amino acids. Germline V gives CDR1 SGDLS, CDR2 YYNGEE. CDR3 DNA sequence: TGTGCCAGCAGCTCCCCCCCTTCCTACGAGCAGTACTTC. Residues: CASSSPPSYEQYF.

This rearrangement joins TRBV27 to TRBJ2-7, with D maybe TRBD2 (5 bases). Looked up from germline, CDR1 is MNHEY and CDR2 is SMNVEV (reference sequence). V dropped 3 bases and J dropped 5 bases, with 8 bases sitting between them. This CDR3 is built from 12 residues. The CDR3 nucleotides are TGTGCCAGCAGTTTTTACGGGAACGAGCAGTACTTC. Encoded protein: CASSFYGNEQYF.